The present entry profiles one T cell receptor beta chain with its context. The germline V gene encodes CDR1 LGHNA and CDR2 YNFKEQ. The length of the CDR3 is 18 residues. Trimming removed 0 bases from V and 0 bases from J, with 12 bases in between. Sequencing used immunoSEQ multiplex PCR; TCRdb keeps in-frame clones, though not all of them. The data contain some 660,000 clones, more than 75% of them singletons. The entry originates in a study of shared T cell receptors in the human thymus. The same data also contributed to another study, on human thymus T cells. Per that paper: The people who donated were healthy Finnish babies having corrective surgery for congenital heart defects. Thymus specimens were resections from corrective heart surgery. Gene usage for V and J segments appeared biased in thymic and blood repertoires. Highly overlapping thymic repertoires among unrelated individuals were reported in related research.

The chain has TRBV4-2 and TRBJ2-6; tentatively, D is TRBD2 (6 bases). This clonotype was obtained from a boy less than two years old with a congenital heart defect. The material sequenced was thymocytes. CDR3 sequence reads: CASSQEAGRSSGANVLTF. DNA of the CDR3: TGTGCCAGCAGCCAAGAGGCGGGGCGAAGCTCTGGGGCCAACGTCCTGACTTTC.